Presented here are 8 T cell receptor beta chains from one specimen sequenced in a study of T cell repertoires in cytomegalovirus infection. These TCRs' antigens remain unknown. MiXCR was run by TCRdb on the reads, yielding one entry per CDR3 protein. The data contain approximately 770,000 distinct CDR3 sequences, approximately 32% of them singletons. The material was cultured CD8+ T cells from PBMCs, obtained from culture after CMV antigen stimulation. These receptors originate from a human donor in good health (CMV status not recorded). Some clones in this sample may be carry-over from other donors' samples.

This clonotype was detected only a few times. In nucleotides, the CDR3 is TGTGCCAGCAGCCAGGACCTAGCGGATTATACTCCGGGCACCGGGGAGCTGTTTTTT. Its protein is CASSQDLADYTPGTGELFF. The V gene is TRBV7-6, the J gene TRBJ2-2; TRBD2 matches at 7 bases. Germline-derived CDR1 and CDR2 are SGHVS and FNYEAQ. The CDR3 loop spans 19 amino acids. After removal of 5 bases from V and 4 bases from J, the junction contained 19 bases not matched to a gene.

The chain has TRBV6-6 and TRBJ2-3; D may correspond to TRBD1 or TRBD2 (6 bases each). Trimming cost V 0 bases and J 2 bases, with 12 bases left between them. This CDR3 is built from 16 residues. Germline CDR1 and CDR2: MNHNY and SVGAGI (reference sequence). The DNA for the CDR3 is TGTGCCAGCAGTTACTCGAGGGGGGCAGTCACAGATACGCAGTATTTT. It specifies CASSYSRGAVTDTQYF.

The gene calls are TRBV25-1 and TRBJ1-2; 10 nucleotides agree with TRBD1. The CDR3 covers 13 residues. The germline CDR1 and CDR2 sequences are MGHDK and SYGVNS. The J segment lost 7 bases and the V segment lost 4 bases, leaving 3 bases of the junction unmatched. CDR3 in amino acids: CASSVGTGVGYTF. DNA for the CDR3: TGTGCCAGCAGTGTAGGGACAGGGGTTGGCTACACCTTC.

This clonotype was detected many times. The chain is built from TRBV7-6 and TRBJ2-5; possibly TRBD2 for D (6 bases). Germline V CDR1 and CDR2: SGHVS, FNYEAQ. V lost 3 bases and J 1 base, leaving 12 bases between the germline ends. CDR3 length: 15 residues. CDR3 nucleotide sequence: TGTGCCAGCAGCTTTTTCCGGGACTCCCAAGAGACCCAGTACTTC. Amino acids: CASSFFRDSQETQYF. Using reference TRBV7-6 and TRBJ2-5 for the parts outside the CDR3, the full variable domain is GAGVSQSPRYKVTKRGQDVALRCDPISGHVSLYWYRQALGQGPEFLTYFNYEAQQDKSGLPNDRFSAERPEGSISTLTIQRTEQRDSAMYRCASSFFRDSQETQYFGPGTRLLVL.

The V and J genes are TRBV27 and TRBJ2-1; no clear D gene. The length of the CDR3 is 13 residues. Trimming removed 4 bases at V and 7 bases at J, with 11 bases between. Germline V gene data show CDR1 as MNHEY and CDR2 as SMNVEV (reference sequence). The CDR3 DNA is TGTGCCAGCAGTTGGGATACTCGGAATGAGCAGTTCTTC. Its protein product is CASSWDTRNEQFF.

The chain joins TRBV6-5 to TRBJ2-7; weak D call: TRBD2 (6 bases). The CDR3 sequence is 15 residues long. The V gene's germline CDR1 is MNHEY and CDR2 SVGAGI. V was pared by 5 bases and J by 2 bases, with 16 bases between. CDR3 sequence reads: CASSLGDLPTYEQYF. The CDR3 DNA is TGTGCCAGCAGTCTGGGGGACTTACCCACCTACGAGCAGTACTTC.

Only a few counts were recorded for this clonotype. The chain has TRBV19 and TRBJ2-2; no clear D gene. CDR1 is LNHDA and CDR2 is SQIVND in the germline V gene (reference sequence). The CDR3 length is 14 residues. The V gene lost 4 bases and the J gene lost 7 bases, with 13 bases spanning the gap. Here the CDR3 reads CASSRLWVDGELFF. The CDR3 region has the DNA TGTGCCAGTAGTAGACTCTGGGTGGACGGGGAGCTGTTTTTT.

The chain couples TRBV28 to TRBJ2-7, with D tentatively TRBD1 (7 bases). The CDR3 extends over 19 amino acids. Trimming shortened V by 5 bases and J by 7 bases, and 33 bases separated the two germline ends. Germline loops: CDR1 MDHEN, CDR2 SYDVKM. The CDR3 DNA follows: TGTGCCAGCAGTCTGGCGGGACAGCAATATGATGGATGTAATAAGGAGCAGTACGTC. It specifies CASSLAGQQYDGCNKEQYV.